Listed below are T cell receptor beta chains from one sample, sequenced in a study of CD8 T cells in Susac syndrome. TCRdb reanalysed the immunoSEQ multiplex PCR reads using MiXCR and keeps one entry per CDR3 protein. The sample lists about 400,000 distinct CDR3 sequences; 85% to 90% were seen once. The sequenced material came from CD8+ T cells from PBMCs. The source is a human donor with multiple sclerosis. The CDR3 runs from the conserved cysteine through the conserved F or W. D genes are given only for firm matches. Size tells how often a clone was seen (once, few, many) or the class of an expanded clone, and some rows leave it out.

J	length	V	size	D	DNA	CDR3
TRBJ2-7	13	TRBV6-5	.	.	TGTGCCAGCAGCCCCCCGTATGGGGACGAGCAGTACTTC	CASSPPYGDEQYF
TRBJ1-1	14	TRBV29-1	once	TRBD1	TGCAGCGTTGCCCCGACAGGGGCCAACACTGAAGCTTTCTTT	CSVAPTGANTEAFF
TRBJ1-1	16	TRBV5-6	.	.	TGTGCCAGCAGCTTGGGGGTGGGGAAGGCGAACACTGAAGCTTTCTTT	CASSLGVGKANTEAFF
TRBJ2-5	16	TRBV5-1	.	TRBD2	TGCGCCAGCAGCGGGCCTGGACTAGTGTTGGGAGAGACCCAGTACTTC	CASSGPGLVLGETQYF
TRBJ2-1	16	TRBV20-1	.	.	TGCAGTGCTAGATCAGAAGTACGGGGCCCAGCCTATGAGCAGTTCTTC	CSARSEVRGPAYEQFF
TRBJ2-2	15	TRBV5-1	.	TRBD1	TGCGCCAGCAGTGGCCGACAGGGAAGGGCCGGGGAGCTGTTTTTT	CASSGRQGRAGELFF
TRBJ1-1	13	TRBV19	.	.	TGTGCCAGTAGCTGGAGGGGAAACACTGAAGCTTTCTTT	CASSWRGNTEAFF
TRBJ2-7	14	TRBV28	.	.	TGTGCCAGCAGCTACGACCCGGTCACCGACGAGCAGTACTTC	CASSYDPVTDEQYF
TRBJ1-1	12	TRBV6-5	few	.	TGTGCCAGCAGTTACCGGGGTATCGAGGCTTTCTTT	CASSYRGIEAFF
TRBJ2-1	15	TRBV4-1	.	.	TGCGCCAGCAGCCAAGATCTAGAGATCTACAATGAGCAGTTCTTC	CASSQDLEIYNEQFF
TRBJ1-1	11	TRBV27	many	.	TGTGCCAGCAGTTTTGGCACTGAAGCTTTCTTT	CASSFGTEAFF
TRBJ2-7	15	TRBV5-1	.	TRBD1	TGCGCCAGCAGCTTGAGAGGGGGCGAGTCCTACGAGCAGTACTTC	CASSLRGGESYEQYF
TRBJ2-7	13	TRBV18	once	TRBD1	TGTGCCAGCTCAGGGACAGGTTGGAACGAGCAGTACTTC	CASSGTGWNEQYF
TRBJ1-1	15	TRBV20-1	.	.	TGCAGTGCGAGGGTGGCAGGAAGGATGAACACTGAAGCTTTCTTT	CSARVAGRMNTEAFF
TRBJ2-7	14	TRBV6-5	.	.	TGTGCCACCCGGCCCGGGACACCATCCTACGAGCAGTACTTC	CATRPGTPSYEQYF
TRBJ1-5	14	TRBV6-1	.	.	TGTGCCATTAACTTTTTAGGGCCTCTCGCGCCCCAGCATTTT	CAINFLGPLAPQHF
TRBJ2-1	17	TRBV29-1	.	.	TGCAGCGTTGAAGGGTGGATTAGCCTGACAAGCTACAATGAGCAGTTCTTC	CSVEGWISLTSYNEQFF
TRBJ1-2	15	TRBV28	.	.	TGTGCCAGCACCCCCCCCGCAGCTGTCTTGAAGGGCTACACCTTC	CASTPPAAVLKGYTF
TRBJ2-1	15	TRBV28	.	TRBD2	TGTGCCAGCAGACAAGGGACTAGCGGGCACAATGAGCAGTTCTTC	CASRQGTSGHNEQFF
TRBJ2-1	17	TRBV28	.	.	TGTGCCAGCAGCCACACTGCCGGGACAAACGGAGGGGATGAGCAGTTCTTC	CASSHTAGTNGGDEQFF
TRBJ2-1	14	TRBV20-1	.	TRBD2	TGCAGTGCTAGACTCCAGACTAGCTGGAATGAGCAGTTCTTC	CSARLQTSWNEQFF
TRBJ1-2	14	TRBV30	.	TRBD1	TGTGCCTGGAGTGTAGAGGCAGGGGGAGGCGGCTACACCTTC	CAWSVEAGGGGYTF
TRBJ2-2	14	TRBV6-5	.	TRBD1	TGTGCCAGCAGAGACAGGGGGAACACCGGGGAGCTGTTTTTT	CASRDRGNTGELFF
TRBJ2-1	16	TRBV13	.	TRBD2	TGTGCCAGCAGCCTCGGGGGGACTAGCTTCTACAATGAGCAGTTCTTC	CASSLGGTSFYNEQFF
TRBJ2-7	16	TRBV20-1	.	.	TGCAGTGCTAGAGATCCAGCAGGGCCAACTCCCTACGAGCAGTACTTC	CSARDPAGPTPYEQYF
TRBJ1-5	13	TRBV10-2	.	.	TGCGCCAGCGGACTAGGTAGCAATCAGCCCCAGCATTTT	CASGLGSNQPQHF
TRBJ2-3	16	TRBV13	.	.	TGTGCCAGCAGCTTCTACCGGGACCCTTACACAGATACGCAGTATTTT	CASSFYRDPYTDTQYF
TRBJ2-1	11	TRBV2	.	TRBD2	TGTGCCAGCTGGGGGGGAAGAGAGCAGTTCTTC	CASWGGREQFF
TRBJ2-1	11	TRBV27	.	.	TGTGCCAGCAGTGCCTACAATGAGCAGTTCTTC	CASSAYNEQFF
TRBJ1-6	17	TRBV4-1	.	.	TGCGCCAGCAGCCCGACCCCCGGGACACACTATAATTCACCCCTCCACTTT	CASSPTPGTHYNSPLHF
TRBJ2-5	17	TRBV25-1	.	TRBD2	TGTGCCAGCAGCGATAGCGGGGGGGATAGACGGGCTATCCCCCAGTACTTC	CASSDSGGDRRAIPQYF
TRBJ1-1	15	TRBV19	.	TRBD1	TGTGCCAGTAGTTCTGGCAGGGGGCAGAACACTGAAGCTTTCTTT	CASSSGRGQNTEAFF
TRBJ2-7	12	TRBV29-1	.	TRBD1	TGCAGCGTGGGGACAGGGGGCTACGAGCAGTACTTC	CSVGTGGYEQYF
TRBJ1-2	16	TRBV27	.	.	TGTGCCAGCAGCCCCTTACCGGGGGGCGCTGACTATGGCTACACCTTC	CASSPLPGGADYGYTF
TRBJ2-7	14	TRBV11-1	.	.	TGTGCCAGCAGCTACTCGACAGGGACTTACGAGCAGTACTTC	CASSYSTGTYEQYF
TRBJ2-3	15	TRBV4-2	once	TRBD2	TGTGCCAGCAGCCAAACTAGCGGGGGGCGAGATACGCAGTATTTT	CASSQTSGGRDTQYF